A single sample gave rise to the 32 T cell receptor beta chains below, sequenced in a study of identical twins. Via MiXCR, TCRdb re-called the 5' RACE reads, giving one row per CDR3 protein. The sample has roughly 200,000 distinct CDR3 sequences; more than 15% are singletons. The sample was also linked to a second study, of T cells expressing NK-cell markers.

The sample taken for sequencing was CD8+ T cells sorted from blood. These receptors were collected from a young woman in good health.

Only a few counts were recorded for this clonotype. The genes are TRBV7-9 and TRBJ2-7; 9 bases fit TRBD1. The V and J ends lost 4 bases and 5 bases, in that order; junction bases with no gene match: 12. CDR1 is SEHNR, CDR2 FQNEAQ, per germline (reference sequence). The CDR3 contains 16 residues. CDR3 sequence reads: CASSSNRGPQLNEQYF. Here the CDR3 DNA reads TGTGCCAGCAGCTCGAACAGGGGGCCCCAGTTGAACGAGCAGTACTTC.

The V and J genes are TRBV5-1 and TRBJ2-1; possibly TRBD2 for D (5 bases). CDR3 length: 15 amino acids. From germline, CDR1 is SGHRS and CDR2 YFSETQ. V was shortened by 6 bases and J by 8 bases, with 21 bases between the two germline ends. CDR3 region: CASNPDYPGSHEQFF. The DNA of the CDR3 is TGCGCCAGCAACCCAGACTATCCGGGGAGCCATGAGCAGTTCTTC.

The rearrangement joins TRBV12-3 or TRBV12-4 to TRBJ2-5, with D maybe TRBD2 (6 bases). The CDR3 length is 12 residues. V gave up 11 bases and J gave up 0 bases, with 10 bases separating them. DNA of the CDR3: TGTGCCTCCCGGAGGGACCAAGAGACCCAGTACTTC. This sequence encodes CASRRDQETQYF.

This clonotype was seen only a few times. CDR3 DNA: TGTGCCAGCAGCTCCGGACTAGCGGGAGGGCTCATTCAGTACTTC. This codes for CASSSGLAGGLIQYF. V is TRBV12-3 or TRBV12-4 and J is TRBJ2-4; 15 bases match TRBD2. V lost 6 bases and J lost 9; bases outside the gene matches: 6. There are 15 residues in the CDR3.

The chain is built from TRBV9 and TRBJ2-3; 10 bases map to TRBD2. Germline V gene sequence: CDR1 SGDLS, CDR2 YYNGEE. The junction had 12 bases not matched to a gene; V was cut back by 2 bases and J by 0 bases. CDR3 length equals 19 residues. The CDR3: CASSVASGGPYTSTDTQYF. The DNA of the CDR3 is TGTGCCAGCAGCGTGGCTAGCGGGGGCCCTTATACTAGCACAGATACGCAGTATTTT.

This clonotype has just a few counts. The DNA for the CDR3 is TGTGCCAGCAGCCAGATGACAGATACGCAGTATTTT. This sequence encodes CASSQMTDTQYF. The V call is TRBV3-1, the J call TRBJ2-3; D is unresolved. V was shortened by 3 bases and J by 3 bases, with 4 bases between the two germline ends. This CDR3 contains 12 residues. Germline V gives CDR1 LGHDT, CDR2 YNNKEL (reference sequence).

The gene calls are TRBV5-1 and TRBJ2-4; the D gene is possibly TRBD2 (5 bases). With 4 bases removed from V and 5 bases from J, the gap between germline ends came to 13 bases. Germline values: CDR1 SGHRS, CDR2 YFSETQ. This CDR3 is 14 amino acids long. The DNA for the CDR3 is TGCGCCAGCAGCCGGACTGAAGAAGAAAACATTCAGTACTTC. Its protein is CASSRTEEENIQYF.

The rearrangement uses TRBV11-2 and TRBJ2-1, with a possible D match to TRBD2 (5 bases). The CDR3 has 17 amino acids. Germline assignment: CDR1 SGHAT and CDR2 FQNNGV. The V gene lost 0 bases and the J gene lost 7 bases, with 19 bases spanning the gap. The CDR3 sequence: CASSLDPGSRILNEQFF. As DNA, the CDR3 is TGTGCCAGCAGCTTAGATCCGGGATCGCGTATCCTTAATGAGCAGTTCTTC.

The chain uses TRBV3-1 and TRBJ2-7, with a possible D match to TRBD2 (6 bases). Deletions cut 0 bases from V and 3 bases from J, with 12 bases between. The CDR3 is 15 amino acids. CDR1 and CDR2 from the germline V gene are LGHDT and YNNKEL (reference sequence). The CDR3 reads CASSQELAVHYEQYF. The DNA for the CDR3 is TGTGCCAGCAGCCAAGAATTAGCGGTGCACTACGAGCAGTACTTC.

CDR3 protein: CASSLTQGHNEQFF. The CDR3, as DNA: TGCGCCAGCAGCTTAACCCAGGGCCACAATGAGCAGTTCTTC. The V and J genes are TRBV5-1 and TRBJ2-1, with D perhaps matching TRBD1 (5 bases). The CDR3 has 14 residues. Germline V CDR1 and CDR2: SGHRS, YFSETQ. Trimming left V 2 bases short and J 5 bases short, with 11 bases between.

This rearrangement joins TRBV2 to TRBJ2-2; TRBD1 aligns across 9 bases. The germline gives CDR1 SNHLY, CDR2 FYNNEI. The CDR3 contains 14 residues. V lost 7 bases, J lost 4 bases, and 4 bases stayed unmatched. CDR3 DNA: TGTGCCAGCATCTTGACAGGGGGCACCGGGGAGCTGTTTTTT. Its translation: CASILTGGTGELFF.

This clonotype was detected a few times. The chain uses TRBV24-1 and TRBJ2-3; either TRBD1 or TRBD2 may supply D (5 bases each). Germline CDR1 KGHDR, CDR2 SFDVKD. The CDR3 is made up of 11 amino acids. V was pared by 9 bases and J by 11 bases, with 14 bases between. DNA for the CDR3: TGTGCCACCGCGGAAGAGGGGATGCAGTATTTT. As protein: CATAEEGMQYF.

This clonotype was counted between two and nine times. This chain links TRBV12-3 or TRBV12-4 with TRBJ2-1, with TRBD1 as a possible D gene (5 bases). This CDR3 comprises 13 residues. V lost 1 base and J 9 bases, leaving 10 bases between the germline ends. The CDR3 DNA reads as TGTGCCAGCAGTTTAGGGCCAGGGATTGAGCAGTTCTTC. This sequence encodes CASSLGPGIEQFF.

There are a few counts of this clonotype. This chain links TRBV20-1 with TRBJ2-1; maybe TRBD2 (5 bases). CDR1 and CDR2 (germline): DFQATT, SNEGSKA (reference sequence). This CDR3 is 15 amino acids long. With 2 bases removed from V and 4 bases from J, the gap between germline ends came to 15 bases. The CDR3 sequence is CSARPPMGRYNEQFF. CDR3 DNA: TGCAGTGCTAGACCCCCGATGGGGAGATACAATGAGCAGTTCTTC.

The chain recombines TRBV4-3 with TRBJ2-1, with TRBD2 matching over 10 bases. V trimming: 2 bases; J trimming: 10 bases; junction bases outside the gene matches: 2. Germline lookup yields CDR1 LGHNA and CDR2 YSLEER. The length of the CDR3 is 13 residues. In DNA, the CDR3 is TGCGCCAGCAGCCAATTAGCGGGGGGAGAGCAGTTCTTC. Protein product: CASSQLAGGEQFF.

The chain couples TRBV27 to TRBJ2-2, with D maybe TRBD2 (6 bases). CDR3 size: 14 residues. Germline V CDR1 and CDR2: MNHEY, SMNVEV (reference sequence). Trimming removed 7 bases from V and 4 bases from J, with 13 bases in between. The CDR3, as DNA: TGTGCCAGCACCTGGACTAAGGGCACCGGGGAGCTGTTTTTT. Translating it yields CASTWTKGTGELFF.

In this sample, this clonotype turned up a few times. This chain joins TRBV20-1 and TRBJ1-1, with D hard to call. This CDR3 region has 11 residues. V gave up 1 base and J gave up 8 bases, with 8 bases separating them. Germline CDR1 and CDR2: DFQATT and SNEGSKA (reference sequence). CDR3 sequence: CSARVRQEAFF. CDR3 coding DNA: TGCAGTGCTAGAGTGCGGCAAGAAGCTTTCTTT.

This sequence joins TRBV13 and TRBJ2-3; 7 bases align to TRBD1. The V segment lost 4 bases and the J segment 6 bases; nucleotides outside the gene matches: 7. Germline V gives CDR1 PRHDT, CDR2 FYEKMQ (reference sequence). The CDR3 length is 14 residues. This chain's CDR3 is CASSSDTGVDTQYF. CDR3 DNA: TGTGCCAGCAGCTCCGATACAGGGGTGGATACGCAGTATTTT.

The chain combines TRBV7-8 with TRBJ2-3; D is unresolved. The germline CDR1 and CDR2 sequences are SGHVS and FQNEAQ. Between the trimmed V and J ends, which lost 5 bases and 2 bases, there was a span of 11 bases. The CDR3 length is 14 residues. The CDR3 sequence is CASSKRRTTDTQYF. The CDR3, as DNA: TGTGCCAGCAGCAAAAGGCGTACCACAGATACGCAGTATTTT.

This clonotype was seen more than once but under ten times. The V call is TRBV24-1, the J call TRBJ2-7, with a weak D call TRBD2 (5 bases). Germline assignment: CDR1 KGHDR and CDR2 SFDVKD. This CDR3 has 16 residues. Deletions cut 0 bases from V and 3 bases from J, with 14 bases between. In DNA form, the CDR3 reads TGTGCCACCAGTGATTTGGGGCGGAGGAGTTTCTACGAGCAGTACTTC. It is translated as CATSDLGRRSFYEQYF.

For the CDR3, the DNA is TGTGCCAGCAGCCAAGGAGCACTAGGAAGAGAGACCCAGTACTTC. Amino acid sequence: CASSQGALGRETQYF. This chain joins TRBV3-1 and TRBJ2-5, with D tentatively TRBD2 (5 bases). The CDR3 sequence is 15 residues long. Germline lookup yields CDR1 LGHDT and CDR2 YNNKEL (reference sequence). V dropped 1 base and J dropped 4 bases, with 13 bases sitting between them.

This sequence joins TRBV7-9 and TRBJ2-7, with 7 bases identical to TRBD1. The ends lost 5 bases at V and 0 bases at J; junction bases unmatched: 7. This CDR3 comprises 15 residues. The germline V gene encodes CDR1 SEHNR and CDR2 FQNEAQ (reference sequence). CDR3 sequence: CASSGRDSSSYEQYF. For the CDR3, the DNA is TGTGCCAGCAGCGGACGGGACAGTAGCTCCTACGAGCAGTACTTC.

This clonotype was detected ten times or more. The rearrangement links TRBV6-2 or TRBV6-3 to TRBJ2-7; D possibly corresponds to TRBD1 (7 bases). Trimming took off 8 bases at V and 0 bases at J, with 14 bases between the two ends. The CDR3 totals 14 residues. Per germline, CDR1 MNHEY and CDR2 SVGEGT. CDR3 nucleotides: TGTGCCAGCGAGGGGGCTAGCGTCTCCTACGAGCAGTACTTC. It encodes CASEGASVSYEQYF.

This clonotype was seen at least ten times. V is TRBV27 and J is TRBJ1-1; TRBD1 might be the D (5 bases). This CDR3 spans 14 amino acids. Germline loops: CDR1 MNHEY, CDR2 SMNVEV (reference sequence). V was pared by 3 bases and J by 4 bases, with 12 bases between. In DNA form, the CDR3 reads TGTGCCAGCAGTTTGCGGGAAAGGGGCACTGAAGCTTTCTTT. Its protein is CASSLRERGTEAFF.

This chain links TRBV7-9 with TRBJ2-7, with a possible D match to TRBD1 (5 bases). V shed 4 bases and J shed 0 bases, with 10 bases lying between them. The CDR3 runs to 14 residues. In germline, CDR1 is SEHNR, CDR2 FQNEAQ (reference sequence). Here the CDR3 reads CASSSRQLSYEQYF. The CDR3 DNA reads TGTGCCAGCAGCTCTAGACAGCTCTCCTACGAGCAGTACTTC.

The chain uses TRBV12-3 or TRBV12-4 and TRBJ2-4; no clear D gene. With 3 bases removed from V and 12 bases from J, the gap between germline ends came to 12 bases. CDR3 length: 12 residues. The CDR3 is CASSFGPRDQYF. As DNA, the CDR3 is TGTGCCAGCAGTTTCGGCCCGCGAGATCAGTACTTC.

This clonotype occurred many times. CDR3 sequence: CASSWGGEQFF. The CDR3 DNA sequence: TGTGCCAGCAGTTGGGGGGGGGAGCAGTTCTTC. The chain uses TRBV12-3 or TRBV12-4 and TRBJ2-1, with TRBD2 matching over 7 bases. CDR3 length equals 11 residues. Trimming took 4 bases from V and 10 from J; bases not matched to a gene: 1.

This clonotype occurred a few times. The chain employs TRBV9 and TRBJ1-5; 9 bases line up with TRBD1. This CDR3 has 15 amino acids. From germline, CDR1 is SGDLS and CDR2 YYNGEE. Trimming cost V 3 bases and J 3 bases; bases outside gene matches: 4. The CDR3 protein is CASSAGTGINQPQHF. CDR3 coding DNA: TGTGCCAGCAGCGCCGGGACAGGGATCAATCAGCCCCAGCATTTT.

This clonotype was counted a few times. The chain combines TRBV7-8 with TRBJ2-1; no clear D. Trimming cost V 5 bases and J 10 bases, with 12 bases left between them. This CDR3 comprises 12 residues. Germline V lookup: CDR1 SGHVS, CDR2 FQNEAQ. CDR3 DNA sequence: TGTGCCAGCAGCCCCCCAGGCATGGAGCAGTTCTTC. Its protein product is CASSPPGMEQFF.

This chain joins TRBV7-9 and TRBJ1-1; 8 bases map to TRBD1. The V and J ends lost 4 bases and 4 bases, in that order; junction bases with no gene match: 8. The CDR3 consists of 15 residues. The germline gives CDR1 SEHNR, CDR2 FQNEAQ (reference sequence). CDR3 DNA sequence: TGTGCCAGCAGCTCCTGGACGACAGGGGTCACTGAAGCTTTCTTT. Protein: CASSSWTTGVTEAFF. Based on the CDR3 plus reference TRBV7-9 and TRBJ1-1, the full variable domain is DTGVSQNPRHKITKRGQNVTFRCDPISEHNRLYWYRQTLGQGPEFLTYFQNEAQLEKSRLLSDRFSAERPKGSFSTLEIQRTEQGDSAMYLCASSSWTTGVTEAFFGQGTRLTVV.

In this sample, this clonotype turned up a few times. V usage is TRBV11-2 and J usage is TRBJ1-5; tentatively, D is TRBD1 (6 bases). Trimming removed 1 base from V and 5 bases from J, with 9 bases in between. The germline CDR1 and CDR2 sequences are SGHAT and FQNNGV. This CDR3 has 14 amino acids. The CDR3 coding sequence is TGTGCCAGCAGCTTAGCGGGACACTATCAGCCCCAGCATTTT. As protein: CASSLAGHYQPQHF.

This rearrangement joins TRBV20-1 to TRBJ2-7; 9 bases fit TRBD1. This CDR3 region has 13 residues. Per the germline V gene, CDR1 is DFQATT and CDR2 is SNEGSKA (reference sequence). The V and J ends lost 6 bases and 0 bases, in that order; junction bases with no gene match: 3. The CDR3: CSANRGPSYEQYF. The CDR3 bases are TGCAGTGCGAACAGGGGGCCCTCCTACGAGCAGTACTTC.